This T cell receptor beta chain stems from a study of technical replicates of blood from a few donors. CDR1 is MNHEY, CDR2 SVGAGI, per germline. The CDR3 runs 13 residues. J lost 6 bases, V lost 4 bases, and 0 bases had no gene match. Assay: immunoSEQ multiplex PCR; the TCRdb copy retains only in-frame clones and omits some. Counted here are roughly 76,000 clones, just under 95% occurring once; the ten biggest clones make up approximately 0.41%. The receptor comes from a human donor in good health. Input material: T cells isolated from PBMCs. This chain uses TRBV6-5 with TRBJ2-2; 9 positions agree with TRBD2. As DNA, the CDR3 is TGTGCCAGCAGTTTAGCGGGAGCCGGGGAGCTGTTTTTT. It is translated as CASSLAGAGELFF.